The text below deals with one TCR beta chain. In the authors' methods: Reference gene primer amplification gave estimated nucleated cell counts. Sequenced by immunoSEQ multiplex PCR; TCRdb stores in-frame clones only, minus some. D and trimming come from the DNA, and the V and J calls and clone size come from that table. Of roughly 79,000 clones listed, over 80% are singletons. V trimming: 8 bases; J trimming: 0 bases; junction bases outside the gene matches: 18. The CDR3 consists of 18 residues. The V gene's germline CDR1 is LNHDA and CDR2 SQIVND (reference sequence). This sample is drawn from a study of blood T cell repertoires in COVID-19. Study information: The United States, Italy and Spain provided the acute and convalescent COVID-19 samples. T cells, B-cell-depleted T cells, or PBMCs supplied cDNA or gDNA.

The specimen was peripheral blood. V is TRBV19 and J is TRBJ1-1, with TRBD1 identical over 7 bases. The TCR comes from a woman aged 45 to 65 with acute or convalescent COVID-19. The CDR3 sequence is CASDTGDISYSVNTEAFF. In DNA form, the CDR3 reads TGTGCCAGTGATACAGGGGACATATCCTACTCAGTGAACACTGAAGCTTTCTTT.